The 18 T cell receptor beta chains below come from one sample, sequenced in a study of cytomegalovirus exposure and HLA in healthy donors. Only in-frame clones appear in the TCRdb table, and some are missing; sequencing was by immunoSEQ multiplex PCR. This sample has around 99,000 clones, with around nine tenths found just once. The source material was PBMCs. The receptors here all came from a woman aged 18-29 years in good health and CMV-seronegative.

V and J are TRBV9 and TRBJ2-1; 7 nucleotides agree with TRBD1. Germline assignment: CDR1 SGDLS and CDR2 YYNGEE. This CDR3 is 15 amino acids long. With V trimmed by 4 bases and J by 4 bases, 8 bases remained unmatched. CDR3 protein: CASSPEGAPYNEQFF. For the CDR3, the DNA is TGTGCCAGCAGCCCAGAGGGGGCCCCTTACAATGAGCAGTTCTTC.

The chain links TRBV28 to TRBJ1-4; 8 nucleotides align to TRBD1. The CDR3 extends over 17 amino acids. CDR1 is MDHEN and CDR2 is SYDVKM in the germline V gene. The J segment lost 5 bases and the V segment lost 2 bases, leaving 10 bases of the junction unmatched. CDR3 residues: CASSLVQGAGRNEKLFF. The CDR3 DNA follows: TGTGCCAGCAGTTTAGTTCAGGGGGCGGGAAGGAATGAAAAACTGTTTTTT.

The genes are TRBV11-2 and TRBJ2-3; perhaps TRBD1 as D (5 bases). V was pared by 1 base and J by 6 bases, with 11 bases between. Germline-derived CDR1 and CDR2 are SGHAT and FQNNGV. The CDR3 consists of 14 residues. As DNA, the CDR3 is TGTGCCAGCAGCTTAGGCCCCAGGGTGGATACGCAGTATTTT. Translating gives CASSLGPRVDTQYF. Drawing the rest from reference TRBV11-2 and TRBJ2-3, the complete variable domain is EAGVAQSPRYKIIEKRQSVAFWCNPISGHATLYWYQQILGQGPKLLIQFQNNGVVDDSQLPKDRFSAERLKGVDSTLKIQPAKLEDSAVYLCASSLGPRVDTQYFGPGTRLTVL.

The chain links TRBV28 to TRBJ2-1; perhaps TRBD2 as D (7 bases). V lost 7 bases to trimming and J lost 9 bases, with 22 bases between them. There are 15 residues in the CDR3. Germline values: CDR1 MDHEN, CDR2 SYDVKM. The CDR3 is CASTPLGTPGGEQFF. DNA of the CDR3: TGTGCCAGCACTCCGCTCGGGACACCGGGGGGTGAGCAGTTCTTC.

The genes are TRBV27 and TRBJ2-7; 8 nucleotides agree with TRBD2. This CDR3 has 15 amino acids. The germline V gene has CDR1 MNHEY and CDR2 SMNVEV (reference sequence). V lost 4 bases, J lost 3 bases, and 8 bases stayed unmatched. The CDR3 DNA is TGTGCCAGCAGTTACGGTACTAGCGGTAACTACGAGCAGTACTTC. Translating it yields CASSYGTSGNYEQYF.

This clone was found once. An end of the junction differs from the germline gene, which may be a read error. V is TRBV29-1 and J is TRBJ2-4; D call uncertain. The CDR3 is 9 amino acids. The germline V gene has CDR1 SQVTM and CDR2 ANQGSEA. Written as DNA, the CDR3 is TGCAGCGTTGAGGGTCGCAGGTCCTTC. Amino acid sequence: CSVEGRRSF.

The gene calls are TRBV7-9 and TRBJ2-1; D is possibly TRBD1 (6 bases). Trimming took off 5 bases at V and 4 bases at J, with 21 bases between the two ends. The CDR3 is 17 amino acids. Germline lookup yields CDR1 SEHNR and CDR2 FQNEAQ (reference sequence). The CDR3 protein is CASSDVRRQERYNEQFF. CDR3 nucleotide sequence: TGTGCCAGCAGCGACGTCCGAAGACAGGAGAGGTACAATGAGCAGTTCTTC. Drawing the rest from reference TRBV7-9 and TRBJ2-1, the complete variable domain is DTGVSQNPRHKITKRGQNVTFRCDPISEHNRLYWYRQTLGQGPEFLTYFQNEAQLEKSRLLSDRFSAERPKGSFSTLEIQRTEQGDSAMYLCASSDVRRQERYNEQFFGPGTRLTVL.

The rearrangement joins TRBV4-3 to TRBJ1-1; D is unresolved. Germline V gene sequence: CDR1 LGHNA, CDR2 YSLEER. This CDR3 comprises 13 residues. V was pared by 1 base and J by 2 bases, with 5 bases between. The CDR3 here is CASSQAVNTEAFF. For the CDR3, the DNA is TGCGCCAGCAGCCAAGCAGTAAACACTGAAGCTTTCTTT.

V is TRBV6-5 and J is TRBJ2-5; D might be TRBD1 (5 bases). The CDR3 is 14 amino acids. The germline gives CDR1 MNHEY, CDR2 SVGAGI. V was pared by 5 bases and J by 4 bases, with 14 bases between. Here the CDR3 reads CASSPPTQGETQYF. In DNA form, the CDR3 reads TGTGCCAGCAGTCCGCCCACCCAGGGAGAGACCCAGTACTTC.

The rearrangement links TRBV5-1 to TRBJ1-3, with TRBD1 matching over 7 bases. Germline trimming cut 4 bases from V and 8 bases from J; bases unmatched to any gene: 18. Germline CDR1 reads SGHRS; CDR2 reads YFSETQ. This CDR3 spans 17 amino acids. CDR3 sequence reads: CASSPVSLMTGKYTIYF. CDR3 bases: TGCGCCAGCAGCCCGGTTAGCCTGATGACAGGGAAATACACCATATATTTT.

The CDR3 coding sequence is TGCGCCAGCAGTCTATTTAGCAATCAGCCCCAGCATTTT. It encodes CASSLFSNQPQHF. This chain connects TRBV23-1 to TRBJ1-5, with D uncertain. TRBV23-1 is an open reading frame, and its role is uncertain. V was clipped by 4 bases and J by 0 bases, with 4 bases between them. The length of the CDR3 is 13 residues.

This chain connects TRBV14 to TRBJ1-1; possible D gene TRBD1, 6 bases. CDR1 is SGHDN, CDR2 FVKESK, per germline. This CDR3 has 13 amino acids. V was pared by 6 bases and J by 5 bases, with 13 bases between. DNA of the CDR3: TGTGCCAGCAGTGTGGTGGGACAAACTGAAGCTTTCTTT. Its protein is CASSVVGQTEAFF.

The V call is TRBV28, the J call TRBJ1-5; D unresolved. The CDR3 has 16 amino acids. In germline, CDR1 is MDHEN, CDR2 SYDVKM. V gave up 6 bases and J gave up 4 bases, with 19 bases separating them. The CDR3 sequence is CASSSPTGSRNQPQHF. As DNA, the CDR3 is TGTGCCAGCAGCTCCCCAACCGGGAGTCGAAATCAGCCCCAGCATTTT.

V usage is TRBV5-6 and J usage is TRBJ2-1; 8 bases match TRBD1. The germline V gene encodes CDR1 SGHDT and CDR2 YYEEEE. The CDR3 is made up of 15 amino acids. Germline trimming cut 4 bases from V and 1 base from J; bases unmatched to any gene: 4. For the CDR3, the DNA is TGTGCCAGCAGCGGGACAGGTAGGTCCTACAATGAGCAGTTCTTC. Its protein is CASSGTGRSYNEQFF. The whole variable domain, filled in from reference TRBV5-6 and TRBJ2-1, reads DAGVTQSPTHLIKTRGQQVTLRCSPKSGHDTVSWYQQALGQGPQFIFQYYEEEERQRGNFPDRFSGHQFPNYSSELNVNALLLGDSALYLCASSGTGRSYNEQFFGPGTRLTVL.

The genes are TRBV6-1 and TRBJ2-7; 7 nucleotides line up with TRBD1. The V and J ends lost 4 bases and 6 bases, in that order; junction bases with no gene match: 6. CDR3 length equals 13 residues. Germline V gene lookup returns CDR1 MNHNS and CDR2 SASEGT. The CDR3 bases are TGTGCCAGCAGTGTATTACAGGGGCGCGAGCAGTACTTC. This encodes CASSVLQGREQYF.

The chain carries TRBV2 and TRBJ1-1, with 9 nucleotides matching TRBD1. Germline CDR1 and CDR2: SNHLY and FYNNEI. The V and J ends lost 7 bases and 3 bases, in that order; junction bases with no gene match: 3. The CDR3 runs to 13 residues. The CDR3 sequence is CASIDRGYTEAFF. For the CDR3, the DNA is TGTGCCAGCATAGACAGGGGGTACACTGAAGCTTTCTTT.

The chain links TRBV6-5 to TRBJ1-3; 7 bases fit TRBD1. V shed 3 bases and J 3 bases; nucleotides not matched to a gene: 5. The germline V gene encodes CDR1 MNHEY and CDR2 SVGAGI. The CDR3 is 15 residues long. In nucleotides, the CDR3 is TGTGCCAGCAGTTATAAGGGGGCGGGTGGAAACACCATATATTTT. Translating it yields CASSYKGAGGNTIYF.

V is TRBV5-6 and J is TRBJ1-2; D unclear. The germline V gene has CDR1 SGHDT and CDR2 YYEEEE. The CDR3 has 14 amino acids. Between the trimmed V and J ends, which lost 0 bases and 5 bases, there was a span of 11 bases. The CDR3 DNA reads as TGTGCCAGCAGCTTGGCCCCGGGCGGGTATGGCTACACCTTC. It translates to CASSLAPGGYGYTF.